The rows below give T cell receptor beta chains drawn from one sample of a study of PD-1 blockade in classical Hodgkin lymphoma. The repertoire was sequenced with immunoSEQ multiplex PCR; TCRdb's copy has only in-frame clones and lacks some. The data contain some 10,000 clones, approximately 88% of them seen just once; the ten biggest clones take up roughly 1.5%. Sequencing was performed on CD4+ T cells from blood, taken before the fourth cycle of nivolumab. These receptors were collected from a human donor with classical Hodgkin lymphoma. Each CDR3 is given with its conserved first and last residue. The order of the fields is CDR3 protein, CDR3 DNA, V gene, clone size, J gene, D gene. A D gene is named only where the DNA matches it firmly. Clone size, where shown, is once, few, many, or a class for clones that have expanded.

CAWGDLQRHNTGELFF TGTGCCTGGGGGGACCTTCAGCGCCACAACACCGGGGAGCTGTTTTTT TRBV30 . TRBJ2-2 .
CASSLRYPGSSYEQYF TGTGCCAGCAGCTTAAGGTATCCGGGGTCCTCCTACGAGCAGTACTTC TRBV7-6 . TRBJ2-7 .
CASSGQGGRETQYF TGTGCCAGCAGCGGACAGGGGGGTCGGGAGACCCAGTACTTC TRBV9 . TRBJ2-5 TRBD1
CASSYDGGVADTQYF TGTGCCAGCAGTTACGACGGGGGGGTAGCAGATACGCAGTATTTT TRBV6-5 few TRBJ2-3 TRBD2
CASSFGQPKATNEKLFF TGTGCCAGCAGCTTCGGACAACCCAAGGCAACTAATGAAAAACTGTTTTTT TRBV5-4 . TRBJ1-4 .
CASSLQGGKNIQYF TGTGCCAGCAGTCTACAGGGTGGCAAAAACATTCAGTACTTC TRBV2 . TRBJ2-4 .
CASSLGGTNTGELFF TGTGCCAGCAGCTTGGGAGGAACGAACACCGGGGAGCTGTTTTTT TRBV5-6 . TRBJ2-2 .
CASRSSGTSGGEHEQFF TGCGCCAGCCGATCCTCCGGGACTAGCGGGGGGGAGCATGAGCAGTTCTTC TRBV23-1 . TRBJ2-1 TRBD2
CASSQDPGGNEQYF TGTGCCAGCAGCCAAGATCCAGGGGGCAACGAGCAGTACTTC TRBV4-2 . TRBJ2-7 TRBD1
CAWSAWDRGNNSPLHF TGTGCCTGGAGTGCTTGGGACAGGGGGAATAATTCACCCCTCCACTTT TRBV30 . TRBJ1-6 TRBD1
CATSMGVNQPQHF TGTGCCACCTCTATGGGAGTCAATCAGCCCCAGCATTTT TRBV15 . TRBJ1-5 .
CASSLEGGENNEQFF TGTGCCAGCAGCTTAGAAGGGGGCGAAAACAATGAGCAGTTCTTC TRBV11-2 . TRBJ2-1 TRBD1
CASRLGPAYEQYF TGTGCCAGCAGACTAGGACCGGCCTACGAGCAGTACTTC TRBV6-6 . TRBJ2-7 .
CASSLGVGNSPLHF TGTGCCAGCAGCTTAGGGGTAGGGAATTCACCCCTCCACTTT TRBV11-2 . TRBJ1-6 .
CASSFWTGNTEAFF TGCGCCAGCAGCTTTTGGACAGGTAACACTGAAGCTTTCTTT TRBV5-1 . TRBJ1-1 TRBD1
CAWSRSYEQYF TGTGCCTGGAGTAGGTCCTACGAGCAGTACTTC TRBV30 . TRBJ2-7 .
CASSSASPEVFF TGTGCCAGCAGCTCCGCAAGCCCGGAAGTCTTCTTC TRBV5-5 few TRBJ2-7 .
CASSGRVGNQPQHF TGTGCCAGTAGCGGCAGGGTGGGCAATCAGCCCCAGCATTTT TRBV19 . TRBJ1-5 .
CASSPMGLAKNTGELFF TGTGCCAGCAGTCCGATGGGACTAGCGAAGAACACCGGGGAGCTGTTTTTT TRBV27 . TRBJ2-2 TRBD2
CASSQTGRETQYF TGTGCCAGTAGTCAAACAGGGCGGGAGACCCAGTACTTC TRBV19 . TRBJ2-5 .
CASSYSDRGNGYTF TGTGCCAGCAGTTACTCGGACAGGGGAAATGGCTACACCTTC TRBV6-5 . TRBJ1-2 TRBD1
CASSERSGVLYNEQFF TGTGCCAGCTCAGAACGGAGTGGGGTACTTTACAATGAGCAGTTCTTC TRBV11-3 . TRBJ2-1 .
CAISDGLRVGGTIYF TGTGCCATCAGTGATGGTCTGAGGGTAGGAGGCACCATATATTTT TRBV10-3 few TRBJ1-3 .
CASSKSANSNQPQHF TGTGCCAGCAGCAAATCGGCAAATAGCAATCAGCCCCAGCATTTT TRBV21-1 few TRBJ1-5 .
CATKLGQNNQPQHF TGTGCCACCAAACTGGGACAGAACAATCAGCCCCAGCATTTT TRBV15 . TRBJ1-5 TRBD1
CASSVLGASTDTQYF TGTGCCAGCAGCGTTTTGGGGGCCAGCACAGATACGCAGTATTTT TRBV7-2 . TRBJ2-3 .
CASSPGRNNYGYTF TGTGCCAGCAGTCCCGGCCGGAACAACTATGGCTACACCTTC TRBV7-3 . TRBJ1-2 .
CASSPQRSRGYTF TGTGCCAGCTCACCTCAACGTAGCCGAGGCTACACCTTC TRBV18 few TRBJ1-2 .
CASSLGGQGPGDTQYF TGCGCCAGCAGCTTGGGCGGACAGGGACCAGGGGATACGCAGTATTTT TRBV5-1 . TRBJ2-3 TRBD1
CAWSQRGNTEAFF TGTGCCTGGAGTCAGCGCGGGAACACTGAAGCTTTCTTT TRBV30 . TRBJ1-1 .
CASSDLGFTEAFF TGTGCCAGCAGTGATTTAGGGTTTACTGAAGCTTTCTTT TRBV25-1 few TRBJ1-1 .
CASSLATGNYGYTF TGTGCCAGCAGCTTAGCGACAGGCAACTATGGCTACACCTTC TRBV7-9 . TRBJ1-2 .
CASSLGQGGVTEAFF TGTGCCAGCAGCCTCGGACAGGGGGGAGTCACTGAAGCTTTCTTT TRBV11-2 . TRBJ1-1 TRBD1
CAISERRKGTETQYF TGTGCCATCAGTGAGCGAAGGAAGGGGACAGAGACCCAGTACTTC TRBV10-3 . TRBJ2-5 .
CASSQQGHNEQFF TGCGCCAGCAGCCAACAGGGCCACAATGAGCAGTTCTTC TRBV4-3 . TRBJ2-1 .
CASSVTSGGSYEQYF TGTGCCAGCAGCGTCACTAGCGGGGGGAGTTACGAGCAGTACTTC TRBV11-3 . TRBJ2-7 TRBD2
CALKRVNENYGYTF TGCGCCCTAAAACGGGTAAATGAGAACTATGGCTACACCTTC TRBV10-1 . TRBJ1-2 .
CASSLGQVGNEQFF TGTGCCAGCAGCTTAGGTCAGGTTGGCAATGAGCAGTTCTTC TRBV7-9 . TRBJ2-1 .
CASGRRETGNSPLHF TGTGCCAGTGGTAGAAGGGAGACGGGTAATTCACCCCTCCACTTT TRBV19 . TRBJ1-6 .
CASSADRRNTEAFF TGCGCCAGCAGCGCCGACAGGCGAAACACTGAAGCTTTCTTT TRBV5-1 few TRBJ1-1 .
CASRNVGDTEAFF TGTGCCAGCAGAAATGTGGGGGACACTGAAGCTTTCTTT TRBV28 . TRBJ1-1 .
CASSPPASGRTGELFF TGTGCCAGCTCACCACCGGCTAGCGGGAGAACCGGGGAGCTGTTTTTT TRBV18 few TRBJ2-2 TRBD2
CASSQERARSLYNEQFF TGTGCCAGCAGCCAAGAAAGGGCCAGATCGCTCTACAATGAGCAGTTCTTC TRBV14 . TRBJ2-1 .
CAAGGGVYTEAFF TGTGCCGCCGGAGGGGGAGTTTACACTGAAGCTTTCTTT TRBV10-3 . TRBJ1-1 .
CAISESAGALGGEQFF TGTGCCATCAGTGAGTCGGCCGGGGCACTAGGGGGTGAGCAGTTCTTC TRBV10-3 . TRBJ2-1 .
CATSRARGTGANVLTF TGTGCCACCAGCAGAGCGAGGGGAACTGGGGCCAACGTCCTGACTTTC TRBV15 . TRBJ2-6 .
CASSPSGSYNSPLHF TGTGCCAGCAGCCCCTCCGGCTCCTATAATTCACCCCTCCACTTT TRBV21-1 . TRBJ1-6 .
CASSLAPGQRAQPQHF TGTGCCAGCAGCTTGGCACCGGGACAGAGAGCTCAGCCCCAGCATTTT TRBV7-2 once TRBJ1-5 TRBD1
CASGLAQQGFNTF TGTGCTAGTGGTTTGGCCCAACAGGGGTTTAACACCTTC TRBV12-5 . TRBJ1-2 TRBD1
CATSRDRDRTYEQYF TGTGCCACCAGCAGGGACCGGGACAGGACCTACGAGCAGTACTTC TRBV15 . TRBJ2-7 TRBD1